Listed here is a single TCR beta chain. Its antigen is unknown. This sample was taken from a study of PD-1 blockade in mismatch repair-deficient tumors. The overall study: Enrolled about 2013-2016, patients had progressing, pretreated mismatch repair-deficient cancers of 12 types. Findings and caveats of the study: Rapid post-treatment expansion, then contraction, generally preceding radiologic response, marked tumor-resident clones.

Every patient had mismatch repair deficiency by PCR or immunohistochemistry. With 3 bases clipped from V and 6 bases from J, the junction kept 15 bases outside the gene matches. The CDR3 is 17 residues long. Germline CDR1 SGHTA, CDR2 FQGNSA. Data came from immunoSEQ multiplex PCR; TCRdb stores just in-frame clones and leaves some out. This sample has around 100,000 clones, with around three quarters found just once. This clonotype originated in an adult with mismatch repair-deficient cancer. This chain connects TRBV7-2 to TRBJ1-2; 8 bases fit TRBD1. The material sequenced was peripheral blood, taken approximately 14 months after starting pembrolizumab. CDR3 DNA sequence: TGTGCCAGCAGCTTGGGGGGATCCTGGACAGGGCAGAATGGCTACACCTTC. The encoded protein is CASSLGGSWTGQNGYTF. The whole variable domain, remainder taken from reference TRBV7-2 and TRBJ1-2, is GAGVSQSPSNKVTEKGKDVELRCDPISGHTALYWYRQSLGQGLEFLIYFQGNSAPDKSGLPSDRFSAERTGGSVSTLTIQRTQQEDSAVYLCASSLGGSWTGQNGYTFGSGTRLTVV.